This TCR beta chain was captured in a study of tumor-infiltrating lymphocytes in primary liver carcinoma. Study as a whole: Stage T1-T3 N0M0 and a size of about 4.2 to 11 cm characterized the tumors. Study-wide results and limits: The study found a significantly higher top-250-clone fraction in tumors than in blood (p = 0.039).

Taking about 18-32 mg of unsorted bulk tissue, the authors co-extracted RNA and DNA. Making TCR beta cDNA involved 400 to 600 ng total RNA and a constant-region primer. Researchers made the TCR beta libraries by running three nested multiplex PCR rounds with slightly modified ARM-PCR. One entry per CDR3 protein results from TCRdb running MiXCR on the multiplex PCR reads. The sample lists tens of thousands of distinct CDR3 sequences, about 71% seen once, with roughly two fifths in the top ten. This clonotype is deemed medium-sized (0.01 to 0.1%). Its matching antigen is unknown. The origin of this receptor is a middle-aged man with primary liver carcinoma and hepatitis B virus infection. The sample taken for sequencing was liver tumor tissue from sampling region 4. Subset reported: tumor region T4, right-lateral pole.

The CDR3 reads CAWSVRDHEQYF. DNA for the CDR3: TGTGCCTGGAGCGTCAGGGACCACGAGCAGTACTTC. The chain joins TRBV30 to TRBJ2-7; D tentatively fits TRBD1 or TRBD2 (5 bases each). The germline V gene has CDR1 GTSNPN and CDR2 SVGIG (reference sequence). V gave up 3 bases and J gave up 5 bases, with 11 bases separating them. The CDR3 is 12 residues long.